This T cell receptor (beta chain) emerged from a study of cytomegalovirus exposure and HLA in healthy donors. Study in general: Some 85 million unique TCRs from HLA-typed donors were held in an early data release.

The CDR3 has 13 residues. Germline CDR1 reads MNHEY; CDR2 reads SMNVEV (reference sequence). After removal of 4 bases from V and 7 bases from J, the junction contained 6 bases not matched to a gene. PCR amplification relied on 60 Vbeta primers (plus 13 Jbeta primers). Method: immunoSEQ multiplex PCR; TCRdb's copy keeps in-frame clones and lacks some. The sample lists 150,000 or so clones; more than 60% were seen once. Study-level findings and limits: The classifier reportedly diagnosed cytomegalovirus status with high specificity and sensitivity. V- and J-gene trimming of TCR beta was linked (in a later analysis) to a missense DCLRE1C variant.

For this clone: Its antigen remains unidentified.

Input material: PBMCs. The chain joins TRBV27 to TRBJ1-1; 7 bases fit TRBD1. This TCR was sampled from a man aged 18 to 29 in good health and CMV-seropositive. The CDR3 sequence is CASSSGTALEAFF. The CDR3 bases are TGTGCCAGCAGTTCGGGGACAGCTCTTGAAGCTTTCTTT.